Below are 29 T cell receptor beta chains sequenced from a single sample in a study of blood T cell repertoires in COVID-19. Profiling relied on immunoSEQ multiplex PCR, and the TCRdb table lists in-frame clones only, not all of them. The sample lists about 360,000 clones, more than 75% seen once, with 3% in the top ten. The specimen was peripheral blood. The receptors stem from a human donor in a cohort sampled during active COVID-19.

V is TRBV5-1 and J is TRBJ1-2; 9 bases match TRBD1. Germline CDR1 and CDR2: SGHRS and YFSETQ. The CDR3 runs 18 residues. V shed 4 bases and J 1 base; nucleotides not matched to a gene: 14. The CDR3 DNA sequence: TGCGCCAGCAGCCCGGAGGGGACAGGGTCTTCTCTTAACTATGGCTACACCTTC. It specifies CASSPEGTGSSLNYGYTF.

The J gene is TRBJ1-2, the V gene TRBV6-5; tentatively, D is TRBD1 (6 bases). Germline lookup yields CDR1 MNHEY and CDR2 SVGAGI. There are 14 residues in the CDR3. V was clipped by 7 bases and J by 5 bases, with 17 bases between them. The CDR3 coding sequence is TGTGCCAGCAATACAGGGCAAGTGGCGTATGGCTACACCTTC. Its protein product is CASNTGQVAYGYTF.

This chain links TRBV28 with TRBJ1-2, with a possible D match to TRBD1 (5 bases). V lost 6 bases to trimming and J lost 0 bases, with 14 bases between them. Germline CDR1 is MDHEN and CDR2 is SYDVKM. The CDR3 totals 15 residues. The chain's CDR3 is CASRGMTEPNYGYTF. As DNA, the CDR3 is TGTGCCAGCAGGGGGATGACAGAGCCTAACTATGGCTACACCTTC.

The count of this clone is one. The chain has TRBV10-3 and TRBJ1-5, with D maybe TRBD1 (6 bases). CDR3 size: 15 residues. V lost 10 bases and J lost 5, with 21 bases in between. CDR1 is ENHRY and CDR2 is SYGVKD in the germline V gene. The CDR3 DNA is TGTGCCACCAATCAACTTGGAGGGGGGGATCAGCCCCAGCATTTT. The encoded protein is CATNQLGGGDQPQHF.

The chain combines TRBV28 with TRBJ1-3; no clear D. The CDR3 spans 14 residues. V lost 3 bases and J 2 bases, leaving 8 bases between the germline ends. The germline CDR1 and CDR2 sequences are MDHEN and SYDVKM. The CDR3 reads CASSFKGAGNTIYF. CDR3 DNA sequence: TGTGCCAGCAGTTTCAAGGGAGCTGGAAACACCATATATTTT.

The chain employs TRBV2 and TRBJ2-7; tentatively, D is TRBD2 (6 bases). V was cut by 7 bases and J by 0 bases, with 13 bases left in between. CDR1 SNHLY and CDR2 FYNNEI come from the germline V gene. This CDR3 is built from 14 residues. In DNA, the CDR3 is TGTGCCAGCAAGGAGGGTCCCAGCTCCTACGAGCAGTACTTC. This gives the protein CASKEGPSSYEQYF.

The chain joins TRBV5-1 to TRBJ2-7; 9 bases fit TRBD1. Germline V gives CDR1 SGHRS, CDR2 YFSETQ. The CDR3 contains 16 residues. The junction had 8 bases not matched to a gene; V was cut back by 3 bases and J by 1 base. CDR3 sequence (DNA): TGCGCCAGCAGCTCTTGGGTCGGGACAGGGTCCTACGAGCAGTACTTC. Its protein product is CASSSWVGTGSYEQYF.

The rearrangement joins TRBV28 to TRBJ1-2; D unresolved. V gave up 2 bases and J gave up 10 bases, with 8 bases separating them. The CDR3 is made up of 11 amino acids. CDR1 is MDHEN, CDR2 SYDVKM, per germline. CDR3 protein: CASSLGLYYTF. In DNA form, the CDR3 reads TGTGCCAGCAGTTTAGGGCTCTACTACACCTTC.

The chain uses TRBV19 and TRBJ2-5, with D maybe TRBD1 (6 bases). This CDR3 is built from 15 residues. The germline V and J ends were trimmed by 0 bases and 0 bases, with 8 bases remaining between them. Germline V gene lookup returns CDR1 LNHDA and CDR2 SQIVND (reference sequence). CDR3 amino acids: CASSIDRDNQETQYF. The CDR3 nucleotides read TGTGCCAGTAGTATAGACAGGGACAACCAAGAGACCCAGTACTTC.

The rearrangement links TRBV4-2 to TRBJ2-7, with D unclear. The V gene's germline CDR1 is LGHNA and CDR2 YNFKEQ. The CDR3 loop spans 15 amino acids. V gave up 0 bases and J gave up 4 bases, with 13 bases separating them. The CDR3 sequence is CASSQEARTRYEQYF. DNA for the CDR3: TGTGCCAGCAGCCAAGAAGCTAGAACCCGTTACGAGCAGTACTTC.

This clone occurred a few times. The V and J genes are TRBV5-1 and TRBJ1-4; 7 positions agree with TRBD1. CDR3 length: 15 residues. J gave up 10 bases and V 4 bases, and 13 bases lay outside the gene matches. Germline V CDR1 and CDR2: SGHRS, YFSETQ. The CDR3 here is CASSPQGVETGKLFF. The CDR3 DNA reads TGCGCCAGCAGCCCGCAGGGGGTTGAGACAGGAAAACTGTTTTTT. The complete variable domain, with remaining parts taken from reference TRBV5-1 and TRBJ1-4, reads KAGVTQTPRYLIKTRGQQVTLSCSPISGHRSVSWYQQTPGQGLQFLFEYFSETQRNKGNFPGRFSGRQFSNSRSEMNVSTLELGDSALYLCASSPQGVETGKLFFGSGTQLSVL.

V is TRBV28 and J is TRBJ2-3, with D unclear. V gave up 4 bases and J gave up 1 base, with 15 bases separating them. Germline CDR1 MDHEN, CDR2 SYDVKM. CDR3 length equals 16 residues. CDR3 protein: CASSSSFRGGTDTQYF. The CDR3 bases are TGTGCCAGCAGTTCATCTTTTCGAGGCGGCACAGATACGCAGTATTTT.

The chain is built from TRBV11-2 and TRBJ2-5, with 9 bases fitting TRBD2. After removal of 3 bases from V and 4 bases from J, the junction contained 18 bases not matched to a gene. The CDR3 loop spans 19 amino acids. Germline lookup yields CDR1 SGHAT and CDR2 FQNNGV. This CDR3 reads CASSLGARTSVLPLETQYF. For the CDR3, the DNA is TGTGCCAGCAGCTTGGGGGCCAGGACTAGCGTACTTCCCCTAGAGACCCAGTACTTC.

The chain joins TRBV15 to TRBJ1-4; D ambiguous. The CDR3 consists of 15 residues. The V gene lost 3 bases and the J gene lost 5 bases, with 13 bases spanning the gap. Looked up from germline, CDR1 is LNHNV and CDR2 is YYDKDF (reference sequence). For the CDR3, the DNA is TGTGCCACCAGCAGGAAGTTCGAGGGAAATGAAAAACTGTTTTTT. Translation gives CATSRKFEGNEKLFF.

The V and J genes are TRBV6-5 and TRBJ2-1, with 7 bases aligning to TRBD1. V was clipped by 2 bases and J by 9 bases; unmatched bases: 7. Germline CDR1 and CDR2: MNHEY and SVGAGI. The CDR3 loop spans 14 amino acids. The CDR3 coding sequence is TGTGCCAGCAGTTACGAAGGACAGGCTAGTGAGCAGTTCTTC. Its protein is CASSYEGQASEQFF.

The chain uses TRBV28 and TRBJ1-2; weak D call: TRBD1 (5 bases). Looked up from germline, CDR1 is MDHEN and CDR2 is SYDVKM. The CDR3 is 15 residues long. Trimming stripped 3 bases from V and 2 bases from J, with 13 bases between. The CDR3 nucleotides are TGTGCCAGCAGTTTGAACAGGCCCCGGAACTATGGCTACACCTTC. Amino acid sequence: CASSLNRPRNYGYTF.

The chain recombines TRBV28 with TRBJ2-1, with a weak D call TRBD2 (5 bases). The CDR3 contains 16 residues. The germline CDR1 and CDR2 sequences are MDHEN and SYDVKM. Trimming left V 8 bases short and J 0 bases short, with 17 bases between. CDR3 DNA sequence: TGTGCCAGCTGCCCGGGGAGAGTTTTCTCCTACAATGAGCAGTTCTTC. Amino acid sequence: CASCPGRVFSYNEQFF.

The genes are TRBV19 and TRBJ2-1, with 10 bases that match TRBD1. The CDR3 has 18 residues. Germline lookup yields CDR1 LNHDA and CDR2 SQIVND (reference sequence). With 7 bases clipped from V and 4 bases from J, the junction kept 16 bases outside the gene matches. The CDR3 loop reads CASIPLSDRGISYNEQFF. The CDR3 DNA sequence: TGTGCCAGTATCCCCCTCTCGGACAGGGGGATCTCTTACAATGAGCAGTTCTTC.

V and J are TRBV4-1 and TRBJ2-5, with 7 bases aligning to TRBD1. CDR3 length equals 15 residues. Unmatched junction bases numbered 4, after V lost 1 base and J lost 2 bases. The V gene's germline CDR1 is MGHRA and CDR2 YSYEKL. As DNA, the CDR3 is TGCGCCAGCAGCCAAGCAACAGGGGTTCAAGAGACCCAGTACTTC. Translating it yields CASSQATGVQETQYF.

This clone has a handful of counts. This chain links TRBV7-9 with TRBJ1-1, with a possible D match to TRBD1 (6 bases). The CDR3 is 13 residues long. Germline lookup yields CDR1 SEHNR and CDR2 FQNEAQ (reference sequence). Trimming stripped 1 base from V and 7 bases from J, with 10 bases between. The CDR3 DNA reads as TGTGCCAGCAGCTTAGGCGGGGGCAGTGAAGCTTTCTTT. Translated: CASSLGGGSEAFF.

V gene TRBV6-6 combines with J gene TRBJ1-1; 8 nucleotides line up with TRBD1. The CDR3 is made up of 16 amino acids. The germline V gene has CDR1 MNHNY and CDR2 SVGAGI (reference sequence). V shed 5 bases and J 6 bases; nucleotides not matched to a gene: 14. In DNA form, the CDR3 reads TGTGCCAGCAGTCGGACAGGGCGACCGGCAAGGTCTGAAGCTTTCTTT. As protein: CASSRTGRPARSEAFF.

The rearrangement joins TRBV19 to TRBJ2-3; 7 positions match TRBD1. V was clipped by 4 bases and J by 0 bases; unmatched bases: 13. CDR1 is LNHDA and CDR2 is SQIVND in the germline V gene (reference sequence). This CDR3 spans 18 amino acids. DNA of the CDR3: TGTGCCAGTAGTAGGTCGACAGGGTCAGACACTAGCACAGATACGCAGTATTTT. Translating it yields CASSRSTGSDTSTDTQYF.

V and J are TRBV5-8 and TRBJ2-3; D not resolved. The germline CDR1 and CDR2 sequences are SGHTS and YDEGEE. V was cut by 0 bases and J by 0 bases, with 11 bases left in between. This CDR3 region has 16 residues. The DNA of the CDR3 is TGTGCCAGCAGCTTGGGGCAGTTCGTTAGCACAGATACGCAGTATTTT. Translated: CASSLGQFVSTDTQYF.

The sample holds a few counts of this clone. V gene TRBV7-9 combines with J gene TRBJ1-6; weak D call: TRBD1 (5 bases). Germline CDR1 SEHNR, CDR2 FQNEAQ (reference sequence). The CDR3 covers 14 residues. The V end lost 1 base, the J end lost 7 bases, and 8 bases lay between the germline ends. The CDR3 DNA is TGTGCCAGCAGCTTAGTCCAGGGAAATTCACCCCTCCACTTT. This codes for CASSLVQGNSPLHF.

This chain links TRBV5-4 with TRBJ2-3; D uncertain. The CDR3 has 16 amino acids. V gave up 0 bases and J gave up 0 bases, with 11 bases separating them. Germline lookup yields CDR1 SGHNT and CDR2 YYREEE (reference sequence). CDR3 amino acids: CASSLEGGLSTDTQYF. CDR3 DNA sequence: TGTGCCAGCAGCTTGGAAGGCGGTTTGAGCACAGATACGCAGTATTTT.

V gene TRBV7-2 combines with J gene TRBJ2-7; 8 nucleotides align to TRBD1. The V gene end was trimmed by 2 bases and the J gene end by 1 base; junction bases not matched to a gene: 10. This CDR3 is 17 amino acids long. Germline values: CDR1 SGHTA, CDR2 FQGNSA. The CDR3 sequence: CASSLRWAGGWSYEQYF. CDR3 sequence (DNA): TGTGCCAGCAGCTTAAGGTGGGCAGGGGGCTGGTCCTACGAGCAGTACTTC.

This clone was seen more than once but under ten times. The chain links TRBV7-9 to TRBJ2-7, with 8 positions matching TRBD1. Trimming removed 5 bases from V and 3 bases from J; junction bases left unmatched: 12. From germline, CDR1 is SEHNR and CDR2 FQNEAQ (reference sequence). This CDR3 region has 16 residues. In DNA, the CDR3 is TGTGCCAGCAGCGCGCGGACAGGGAGTATGAGCTACGAGCAGTACTTC. Its protein product is CASSARTGSMSYEQYF.

In regard to this clone: This sample includes further DNA sequences coding for the same CDR3. The rearrangement uses TRBV3-1 (or the pseudogene TRBV3-2) and TRBJ2-5, with 11 positions matching TRBD2. The V gene end was trimmed by 3 bases and the J gene end by 4 bases; junction bases not matched to a gene: 7. The CDR3 totals 16 residues. Per germline, CDR1 LGHDT and CDR2 YNNKEL (reference sequence). In DNA form, the CDR3 reads TGTGCCAGCAGCCAGGGGACTAGCGGAGGGGGAGAGACCCAGTACTTC. Translated: CASSQGTSGGGETQYF.

The rearrangement uses TRBV25-1 and TRBJ2-2; TRBD1 matches at 8 bases. CDR3 length equals 16 residues. The germline CDR1 and CDR2 sequences are MGHDK and SYGVNS. Trimming took 0 bases from V and 7 from J; bases not matched to a gene: 7. CDR3 region: CASSEYPRGPDGELFF. CDR3 DNA: TGTGCCAGCAGTGAATACCCCAGGGGGCCGGACGGGGAGCTGTTTTTT.